This TCR beta chain originates from a study of human T cells and chemical hapten exposure. Study-wide background: A mostly female patient group had alopecia areata, totalis or universalis.

This clonotype was recorded at least ten times. Time point defined: patch test 1, 2 weeks after DPC sensitization. Documented treatment: therapeutic diphenylcyclopropenone sensitization with weekly scalp DPC. One entry per CDR3 protein, called by TCRdb with MiXCR from the RACE reads. The sample carries tens of thousands of distinct CDR3 sequences, 6% to 9% recorded once. With 6 bases removed from V and 7 bases from J, the gap between germline ends came to 24 bases. Germline CDR1 and CDR2: MNHEY and SMNVEV (reference sequence). This CDR3 is 16 amino acids long. This receptor was obtained from a woman younger than 45 with alopecia areata. Some clones in this sample may be carry-over from other donors' samples. The material sequenced was whole blood, taken in connection with sensitization to the hapten diphenylcyclopropenone (DPC). The gene calls are TRBV27 and TRBJ1-1; TRBD1 might be the D (5 bases). The CDR3 coding sequence is TGTGCCAGCAGCCTCACCGGCGACCAGGGAAGAAGTGAAGCTTTCTTT. The encoded protein is CASSLTGDQGRSEAFF.